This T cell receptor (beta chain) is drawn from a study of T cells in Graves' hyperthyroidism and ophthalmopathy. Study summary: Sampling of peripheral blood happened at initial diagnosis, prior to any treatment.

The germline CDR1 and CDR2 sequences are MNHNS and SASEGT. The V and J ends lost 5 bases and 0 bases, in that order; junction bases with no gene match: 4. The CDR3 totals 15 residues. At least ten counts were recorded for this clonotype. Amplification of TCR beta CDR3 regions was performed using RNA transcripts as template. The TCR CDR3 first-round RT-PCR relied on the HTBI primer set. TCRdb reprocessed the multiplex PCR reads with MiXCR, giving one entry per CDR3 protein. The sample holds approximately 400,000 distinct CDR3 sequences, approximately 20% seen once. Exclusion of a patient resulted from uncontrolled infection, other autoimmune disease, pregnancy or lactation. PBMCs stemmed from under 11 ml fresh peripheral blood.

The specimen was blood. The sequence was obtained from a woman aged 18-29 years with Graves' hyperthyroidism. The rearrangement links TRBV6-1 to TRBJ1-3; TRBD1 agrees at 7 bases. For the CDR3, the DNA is TGTGCCAGCAGTCGGACAGGTGACTCTGGAAACACCATATATTTT. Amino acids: CASSRTGDSGNTIYF.